The clone carrying this TCR beta chain was observed many times. The target antigen is unknown. This sample is drawn from a study of T cells in Graves' hyperthyroidism and ophthalmopathy. The study's findings and limits: Most thyroid clonotypes expanded above 0.001 appeared in blood too.

Regions amplified from RNA transcripts were the TCR beta CDR3 regions. Carried out on the TCR CDR3, a first-round RT-PCR used the HTBI primer set. TCRdb analysed the multiplex PCR reads with MiXCR anew, one entry per CDR3 protein. The data show 500,000 to 550,000 distinct CDR3 sequences, with about 20% seen just once and about 45% held by the top ten. Germline CDR1 and CDR2: DFQATT and SNEGSKA (reference sequence). This CDR3 spans 14 amino acids. The V gene end was trimmed by 4 bases and the J gene end by 5 bases; junction bases not matched to a gene: 6. For the diagnoses, clinical symptoms, serum thyroxine and TRAb, thyroid ultrasound and orbital computed tomography were used.

This sequence originates from a man between 35 and 55 years old with Graves' ophthalmopathy. The sample comprised blood. The chain uses TRBV20-1 and TRBJ2-5, with TRBD2 matching over 11 bases. For the CDR3, the DNA is TGCAGTGCTAATCTAGCGGGAGGAGGTGAGACCCAGTACTTC. This sequence encodes CSANLAGGGETQYF.